This T cell receptor beta chain was observed in a study of blood T cell repertoires in COVID-19 (TCRdb year 2020). Study-level background: The collaborator samples originated in the United States, Italy and Spain and spanned the acute and convalescent phases of COVID-19. The material from the prospective study consisted of cDNA or gDNA derived from T cells, B-cell-depleted T cells, or PBMCs. HLA class I and class II types, where available, came from metadata supplied by the sample provider rather than from assay-based typing. The samples were drawn from two sources: the first 160 participants of the ongoing ImmuneRACE study, and 1,000 to 1,500 subjects contributed by 6 global collaborators. The sample metadata nearly always contained a de-identified subject ID, COVID-19 status, age in years and sex. The repertoires were released in a freely available public database intended as a resource for research on the immune response to SARS-CoV-2. Deeply sampled blood TCRbeta repertoires from subjects exposed to, actively infected with, or recovered from COVID-19 were included in the dataset. Broad study findings and their caveats: How much clinical and demographic metadata was included differed by source and by participant, and the metadata was provided uncurated.

This clone appeared once. This receptor's antigen is unknown. No much larger clonotype is one base removed from it; base qualities were not supplied. The immunoSEQ Assay, a bias-controlled multiplex PCR, was used to amplify TCRbeta CDR3 regions from genomic DNA. Under the source paper's analysis protocol: Within the assay, amplification of reference gene primers was used to estimate how many nucleated cells each sample contained. To quantify the absolute abundance of each unique TCRbeta CDR3 rearrangement, sequence reads were collapsed and filtered. Productive Simpson clonality was computed per sample as the square root of Simpson's diversity index over productive rearrangements. This is the immuneACCESS table as TCRdb keeps it, with only in-frame sequences that have V and J called. A part of the clones is gone; compared with another copy, unresolved V genes explain less than half, and the rest is unexplained. From that table come the V and J calls and clone size; the DNA was used to work out D and trimming. The sample includes more than 90,000 clones, with approximately 88% observed a single time. 0.8% to 1% of the sample comes from the top ten.

Whole blood was collected in K2EDTA tubes by collaborating institutions according to the institutions' own protocols. Collaborator samples were shipped for TCRbeta analysis as frozen whole blood, isolated PBMCs, or DNA extracted from either sample type. This TCR came from a woman between 65 and 79 years old with acute or convalescent COVID-19. The sequencing input was peripheral blood.

The nucleotide sequence reads TGTGCCAGCAGCTTAGAGTCGACAGGGGGCACAACCGGGGAGCTGTTTTTT. This encodes CASSLESTGGTTGELFF. The chain uses TRBV11-2 and TRBJ2-2, with TRBD1 identical over 10 junction bases. Taken from the germline V gene, the CDR1 and CDR2 loops are SGHAT and FQNNGV. Trimming removed 0 bases from V and 5 bases from J; the gene matches leave 6 bases unexplained. From the cysteine up to the phenylalanine, the CDR3 has a length of 17 residues. The only DNA kept is the CDR3, 51 bases in frame from the first base.